Listed below are T cell receptor beta chains from one sample, sequenced in a study. TCRdb reprocessed the 5' RACE reads with MiXCR, giving one entry per CDR3 protein. The data contain roughly 38,000 distinct CDR3 sequences, about 19% of them singletons. Input material: naive CD4+ T cells sorted from a lymph node. The receptors were gathered from a female donor with breast cancer. CDR3s include the opening cysteine and the closing phenylalanine or tryptophan. Each record gives: clone size, D gene, V gene, J gene, CDR3 DNA, CDR3 protein. A D gene is named only where the DNA matches it firmly. Clone size is shown for a subset of rows, as once, few, many or a class of expanded clone.

>NA|NA|TRBV5-1|TRBJ1-2
TGCGCCAGCAGCTTGAGTTCCCGTTTCCTCTCTTTCGGCTACACCTTC
CASSLSSRFLSFGYTF
>NA|NA|TRBV5-1|TRBJ2-5
TGCGCCAGCAGCCCCCCCCGGGGCACAGAAGAGACCCAGTACTTC
CASSPPRGTEETQYF
>few|TRBD2|TRBV19|TRBJ2-7
TGTGCCAGTAGTAATAGACAAATAGCGGGATCCTACGAGCAGTACTTC
CASSNRQIAGSYEQYF
>many|NA|TRBV6-5|TRBJ2-2
TGTGCCAGCAGTTTTGGTCGTCTGGACACCGGGGAGCTGTTTTTT
CASSFGRLDTGELFF
>NA|NA|TRBV20-1|TRBJ1-2
TGCAGTGCTAGAGTGGAGGCAGGGAAAGGCTACACCTTC
CSARVEAGKGYTF
>many|NA|TRBV7-7|TRBJ1-1
TGTGCTAGCAGCTTAGAAAGGGATCAAAATGAAGCTTTCTTT
CASSLERDQNEAFF
>many|TRBD1|TRBV5-1|TRBJ2-2
TGCGCCAGCAGCTTAGGGGGCGCCCCGGCCGGGGAGCTGTTTTTT
CASSLGGAPAGELFF
>few|NA|TRBV28|TRBJ2-4
TGTGCCAGCAGTGCGGGTGGGATAGCCAAAAACATTCAGTACTTC
CASSAGGIAKNIQYF
>NA|NA|TRBV28|TRBJ1-5
TGTGCCAGCAGTTTAGAACAGGTCCATCAGCCCCAGCATTTT
CASSLEQVHQPQHF
>once|NA|TRBV5-1|TRBJ2-5
TGCGCCAGCAGCTCGCAGACAAATGACCAAGAGACCCAGTACTTC
CASSSQTNDQETQYF
>NA|TRBD2|TRBV18|TRBJ2-2
TGTGCCAGCTCGTTGCCTGGCGGGAGTTTCGCCGGGGAGCTGTCTTTT
CASSLPGGSFAGELSF
>NA|NA|TRBV7-8|TRBJ2-5
TGTGCCAGCAGCCAGGCACATGTAGGGACGAAGTGGTACTTC
CASSQAHVGTKWYF
>NA|NA|TRBV7-8|TRBJ2-1
TGTGCCAGCAGCTTAGATCCGGGGTGGTCTGCCAATGAGCAGTTCTTC
CASSLDPGWSANEQFF
>many|TRBD1|TRBV5-1|TRBJ2-7
TGCGCCAGCAGCGACGGACAGGGGGACGAGCAGTACTTC
CASSDGQGDEQYF